The 21 T cell receptor beta chains below come from one sample, sequenced in a study of Ad26.COV2.S vaccination and SARS-CoV-2 variants (dated by TCRdb to the early 2020s). The sample's treatment or condition label, decoded: around 19 received Ad26.COV2.S at low or high dose, single or two shots; 5 received placebo; per-sample allocation not given. Repertoires of vaccine and placebo recipients were sequenced from samples taken on day 63 after the first injection. The library came from the immunoSEQ multiplex PCR assay. This immuneACCESS table, as held by TCRdb, lists in-frame sequences with V and J called but not all clones. Of the missing ones, under half trace to an unresolved V gene in checked studies; the others have no known cause. This sample is represented by around 400,000 clones; approximately 91% of them were singletons. Around 1.9% of the sample goes to the ten largest clones. Specimen: peripheral blood, collected in a trial of Ad26.COV2.S vaccine versus placebo. The source of these receptors is a person between 18 and 65 years old who received the Ad26.COV2.S COVID-19 vaccine or a placebo.

The chain couples TRBV15 to TRBJ2-3, with 8 bases matching TRBD1. The CDR3 contains 14 residues. The V gene's germline CDR1 is LNHNV and CDR2 YYDKDF (reference sequence). The trim removed 0 bases at V and 6 bases at J, leaving 2 bases unmatched. CDR3 amino acids: CATSRDQGADTQYF. DNA of the CDR3: TGTGCCACCAGCAGAGATCAGGGGGCGGATACGCAGTATTTT.

The chain uses TRBV4-1 and TRBJ1-6; D call uncertain. The CDR3 length is 15 residues. Germline V lookup: CDR1 MGHRA, CDR2 YSYEKL. The V end lost 0 bases, the J end lost 8 bases, and 11 bases lay between the germline ends. CDR3 bases: TGCGCCAGCAGCCAAGATCTCATTTCCTATTCACCCCTCCACTTT. This encodes CASSQDLISYSPLHF.

This chain links TRBV11-3 with TRBJ1-5, with a tentative D call TRBD1 (6 bases). The CDR3 spans 19 residues. The germline V gene has CDR1 SGHNT and CDR2 YENEEA. V was clipped by 4 bases and J by 2 bases, with 24 bases between them. CDR3 protein: CASSSLYPRGAGGNQPQHF. CDR3 sequence (DNA): TGTGCCAGCAGCTCCCTATACCCCCGGGGGGCGGGTGGCAATCAGCCCCAGCATTTT.

The V call is TRBV27, the J call TRBJ2-3; D remains ambiguous. Deletions cut 3 bases from V and 4 bases from J, with 20 bases between. Germline V lookup: CDR1 MNHEY, CDR2 SMNVEV (reference sequence). The CDR3 consists of 17 residues. CDR3 region: CASSFTPTGVGADTQYF. The CDR3 bases are TGTGCCAGCAGTTTCACCCCAACTGGGGTAGGAGCAGATACGCAGTATTTT.

The rearrangement links TRBV28 to TRBJ1-1, with D unresolved. Trimming removed 5 bases at V and 2 bases at J, with 6 bases between. The germline gives CDR1 MDHEN, CDR2 SYDVKM. The CDR3 totals 12 residues. For the CDR3, the DNA is TGTGCCAGCAGTGATCATAACACTGAAGCTTTCTTT. Residues: CASSDHNTEAFF.

This clone was found once. The chain recombines TRBV7-6 with TRBJ2-7; 14 nucleotides align to TRBD2. The germline V gene has CDR1 SGHVS and CDR2 FNYEAQ. This CDR3 contains 18 residues. Losses at the gene ends were 5 bases for V and 7 bases for J; bases not matched to a gene: 16. CDR3 loop: CASSARLAGGRGFYEQYF. CDR3 bases: TGTGCCAGCAGCGCGCGACTAGCGGGAGGGCGAGGATTTTATGAGCAGTACTTC.

This clone was counted a single time. The chain is built from TRBV5-1 and TRBJ1-1; D unclear. Trimming left V 4 bases short and J 1 base short, with 14 bases between. CDR3 length equals 15 residues. Per germline, CDR1 SGHRS and CDR2 YFSETQ. Written as DNA, the CDR3 is TGCGCCAGCAGCCCCGACCGTACCCCGAACACTGAAGCTTTCTTT. Protein product: CASSPDRTPNTEAFF.

This chain uses TRBV5-1 with TRBJ2-7; 7 nucleotides line up with TRBD2. The CDR3 is made up of 15 amino acids. The V segment lost 4 bases and the J segment 0 bases; nucleotides outside the gene matches: 7. From germline, CDR1 is SGHRS and CDR2 YFSETQ. The CDR3 is CASSLRASGSYEQYF. The CDR3 DNA sequence: TGCGCCAGCAGCCTACGGGCTAGCGGCTCCTACGAGCAGTACTTC.

As DNA, the CDR3 is TGCGCCAGCAGTCAATCGTTCGTGGCGGGGTGCGGCTACACCTTC. Residues: CASSQSFVAGCGYTF. The rearrangement links TRBV23-1 to TRBJ1-2; no clear D gene. TRBV23-1 is filed as an ORF, its function uncertain. This CDR3 is 15 amino acids long. The V end lost 0 bases, the J end lost 8 bases, and 16 bases lay between the germline ends.

V is TRBV24-1 and J is TRBJ2-3, with 7 bases lining up with TRBD2. V shed 3 bases, J shed 6 bases, and the junction held 11 bases outside the gene matches. The CDR3 consists of 16 residues. From germline, CDR1 is KGHDR and CDR2 SFDVKD. This CDR3 is CATSDRAAGETDTQYF. CDR3 in DNA: TGTGCCACCAGTGATCGGGCGGCGGGAGAGACCGATACGCAGTATTTT.

The chain has TRBV12-2 and TRBJ2-1; the table assigns TRBD2, which was not confirmed against the DNA. TRBV12-2 is noted as a pseudogene. The CDR3 extends over 14 amino acids. In nucleotides, the CDR3 is TGTGCAAGTCGCCATAGCGGGTGGATGAATGAGCAGTTCTTC. It encodes CASRHSGWMNEQFF.

The chain links TRBV7-3 to TRBJ1-1; D unclear. V gave up 3 bases and J gave up 0 bases, with 5 bases separating them. This CDR3 comprises 13 residues. From germline, CDR1 is SGHTA and CDR2 FQGTGA. CDR3 residues: CASSFGMNTEAFF. CDR3 bases: TGTGCCAGCAGCTTTGGGATGAACACTGAAGCTTTCTTT.

The rearrangement links TRBV30 to TRBJ1-2; D remains unclear. V was shortened by 0 bases and J by 4 bases, with 12 bases between the two germline ends. The CDR3 totals 14 residues. The V gene's germline CDR1 is GTSNPN and CDR2 SVGIG (reference sequence). As DNA, the CDR3 is TGTGCCTGGAGTGTACCAGGAGAGGGCTATGGCTACACCTTC. This encodes CAWSVPGEGYGYTF.

The V call is TRBV18, the J call TRBJ1-2; 10 bases match TRBD1. Germline V gene data show CDR1 as KGHSH and CDR2 as LQKENI. The junction had 4 bases not matched to a gene; V was cut back by 3 bases and J by 3 bases. The CDR3 extends over 15 amino acids. The CDR3 nucleotides are TGTGCCAGCTCACCGAGGGACAGGGGTTACTATGGCTACACCTTC. Translated, it gives CASSPRDRGYYGYTF. The full variable domain, completed using reference TRBV18 and TRBJ1-2, is NAGVMQNPRHLVRRRGQEARLRCSPMKGHSHVYWYRQLPEEGLKFMVYLQKENIIDESGMPKERFSAEFPKEGPSILRIQQVVRGDSAAYFCASSPRDRGYYGYTFGSGTRLTVV.

The chain recombines TRBV24-1 with TRBJ2-1; weak D call: TRBD1 (6 bases). Trimming left V 4 bases short and J 0 bases short, with 12 bases between. Germline values: CDR1 KGHDR, CDR2 SFDVKD. The CDR3 covers 16 residues. The CDR3 region has the DNA TGTGCCACCAGTGACCGGACAGTCTTCTCCTACAATGAGCAGTTCTTC. Translated: CATSDRTVFSYNEQFF.

The genes are TRBV9 and TRBJ1-1; no firm D call. Per the germline V gene, CDR1 is SGDLS and CDR2 is YYNGEE. This CDR3 is built from 15 residues. Trimming shortened V by 4 bases and J by 1 base, and 14 bases separated the two germline ends. The CDR3 coding sequence is TGTGCCAGCAGCATGGGTTCAACTAGGAACACTGAAGCTTTCTTT. Its translation: CASSMGSTRNTEAFF.

The chain joins TRBV27 to TRBJ2-2; 12 bases map to TRBD1. CDR1 and CDR2 from the germline V gene are MNHEY and SMNVEV (reference sequence). Trimming took 2 bases from V and 7 from J; bases not matched to a gene: 2. The CDR3 has 15 amino acids. CDR3 region: CASSLGTGGIGELFF. The CDR3 DNA reads as TGTGCCAGCAGTTTAGGGACAGGGGGCATCGGGGAGCTGTTTTTT.

The chain has TRBV6-1 and TRBJ2-5, with D uncertain. The V gene lost 0 bases and the J gene lost 10 bases, with 21 bases spanning the gap. Germline lookup yields CDR1 MNHNS and CDR2 SASEGT. This CDR3 comprises 16 residues. The CDR3 here is CASSEASRWNTLNQYF. CDR3 DNA sequence: TGTGCCAGCAGTGAAGCGAGTCGCTGGAACACCCTGAACCAGTACTTC.

The genes are TRBV30 and TRBJ1-3; D may be TRBD1 (5 bases). The CDR3 length is 15 residues. Trimming pared 3 bases from V and 0 bases from J, leaving 12 bases between. Germline V CDR1 and CDR2: GTSNPN, SVGIG (reference sequence). The CDR3 loop reads CAWRGGTRSGNTIYF. The CDR3 region has the DNA TGTGCCTGGAGGGGGGGGACCCGCTCTGGAAACACCATATATTTT.

The genes are TRBV5-4 and TRBJ1-4, with a weak D call TRBD1 (6 bases). CDR1 and CDR2 from the germline V gene are SGHNT and YYREEE (reference sequence). Trimming took off 5 bases at V and 1 base at J, with 12 bases between the two ends. The CDR3 runs to 15 residues. The chain's CDR3 is CASSRGAETNEKLFF. In DNA form, the CDR3 reads TGTGCCAGCAGTCGGGGGGCGGAAACTAATGAAAAACTGTTTTTT.

V gene TRBV7-2 combines with J gene TRBJ2-1, with D possibly being TRBD2 (6 bases). Germline loops: CDR1 SGHTA, CDR2 FQGNSA. The CDR3 totals 15 residues. The ends were cut back, 3 bases at V and 3 bases at J, with 12 bases in the middle. The CDR3 here is CASSFGLAIYNEQFF. As DNA, the CDR3 is TGTGCCAGCAGCTTTGGCCTAGCGATCTACAATGAGCAGTTCTTC.